This T cell receptor beta chain was recorded in a study of blood T cells in healthy people across ages. This clonotype has a handful of counts. Its antigen remains unknown. Peripheral blood was drawn, 7.5 to 10 milliliters per donor. Germline V lookup: CDR1 SQVTM, CDR2 ANQGSEA. Deletions cut 6 bases from V and 3 bases from J, with 18 bases between. The CDR3 is 14 amino acids. Findings and caveats of the study: As age increased, TCR beta diversity per million T cells fell in a roughly linear fashion.

Combining a sample-barcoded 5' primer with a J-beta primer mix, a second PCR ran for roughly 6 to 12 cycles. Each CDR3 protein gets one entry after TCRdb re-called the 5' RACE reads with MiXCR. Among 1.5 million to 1.9 million distinct CDR3 sequences listed, approximately 42% were seen once. The chain links TRBV29-1 to TRBJ2-7, with D perhaps TRBD1 or TRBD2 (5 bases each). The sequenced sample consisted of blood. The TCR originated in a woman between 18 and 30 years old in good health. The CDR3, as DNA: TGCAGCGTAGAGGGGACGGGACGCGACTACGAGCAGTACTTC. Protein sequence: CSVEGTGRDYEQYF.